A single sample is the source of the 20 T cell receptor beta chains below, sequenced in a study of blood T cell repertoires in COVID-19. Assay used: immunoSEQ multiplex PCR; TCRdb lists only in-frame clones, some missing. This table holds over 50,000 clones, approximately 80% found once. Sequencing input: PBMCs or T cells enriched from blood (not recorded which). The receptor set was obtained from a woman aged 40 to 50 with acute COVID-19.

The gene calls are TRBV28 and TRBJ2-7; D not resolved. CDR3 length equals 14 residues. The germline gives CDR1 MDHEN, CDR2 SYDVKM. V was clipped by 4 bases and J by 0 bases, with 10 bases between them. The CDR3 coding sequence is TGTGCCAGCAGTTCCCCAGCGAGCTCCTACGAGCAGTACGTC. Its translation: CASSSPASSYEQYV.

V usage is TRBV11-2 and J usage is TRBJ1-1; D gene unclear. Per the germline V gene, CDR1 is SGHAT and CDR2 is FQNNGV. Trimming took 3 bases from V and 6 from J, leaving 5 bases between them. The CDR3 loop spans 11 amino acids. The CDR3 spells CASSFWPEAFF. The CDR3 DNA reads TGTGCCAGCAGCTTTTGGCCTGAAGCTTTCTTT.

The chain has TRBV5-6 and TRBJ2-5, with TRBD2 matching 7 bases. The V and J ends lost 0 bases and 5 bases, in that order; junction bases with no gene match: 7. From germline, CDR1 is SGHDT and CDR2 YYEEEE. This CDR3 is built from 15 residues. CDR3 nucleotides: TGTGCCAGCAGCTTGGTGGGGCGGGGGTTGGAGACCCAGTACTTC. Translated, it gives CASSLVGRGLETQYF.

V and J are TRBV6-1 and TRBJ2-5; D perhaps matches TRBD2 (5 bases). The germline V gene has CDR1 MNHNS and CDR2 SASEGT. Between the trimmed V and J ends, which lost 2 bases and 2 bases, there was a span of 9 bases. The CDR3 has 14 residues. The CDR3 reads CASSELTGQETQYF. The CDR3 coding sequence is TGTGCCAGCAGTGAATTAACGGGGCAAGAGACCCAGTACTTC.

The rearrangement joins TRBV28 to TRBJ1-4; 7 nucleotides match TRBD1. J lost 5 bases, V lost 4 bases, and 4 bases had no gene match. Germline CDR1 reads MDHEN; CDR2 reads SYDVKM. The CDR3 spans 14 residues. CDR3 region: CASSWTGPNEKLFF. DNA of the CDR3: TGTGCCAGCAGTTGGACAGGACCAAATGAAAAACTGTTTTTT.

This clone turned up a few times. V usage is TRBV5-1 and J usage is TRBJ2-1; TRBD2 aligns across 8 bases. The CDR3 is 15 residues long. Per germline, CDR1 SGHRS and CDR2 YFSETQ. The V gene end was trimmed by 0 bases and the J gene end by 8 bases; junction bases not matched to a gene: 7. CDR3 in amino acids: CASSLEAGVGHEQFF. CDR3 bases: TGCGCCAGCAGCTTGGAAGCGGGAGTTGGCCATGAGCAGTTCTTC.

This chain joins TRBV28 and TRBJ1-6; 9 positions agree with TRBD1. Germline CDR1 is MDHEN and CDR2 is SYDVKM. The CDR3 contains 16 residues. The J segment lost 10 bases and the V segment lost 3 bases, leaving 10 bases of the junction unmatched. The CDR3 loop reads CASSFRLGTGISPLHF. The CDR3 DNA follows: TGTGCCAGCAGTTTTCGGTTAGGGACAGGGATCTCACCCCTCCACTTT.

The chain combines TRBV2 with TRBJ2-7, with D uncertain. This CDR3 comprises 11 residues. V lost 6 bases and J 3 bases, leaving 6 bases between the germline ends. Germline loops: CDR1 SNHLY, CDR2 FYNNEI. CDR3 coding DNA: TGTGCCAGCAGCGCCGGCTACGAGCAGTACGTC. This translates into CASSAGYEQYV.

The V and J genes are TRBV19 and TRBJ1-5; 8 bases line up with TRBD1. Germline V gene sequence: CDR1 LNHDA, CDR2 SQIVND (reference sequence). This CDR3 spans 15 amino acids. After removal of 6 bases from V and 0 bases from J, the junction contained 4 bases not matched to a gene. Written as DNA, the CDR3 is TGTGCCAGTAGACAGGACAGGGTTAGCAATCAGCCCCAGCATTTT. This encodes CASRQDRVSNQPQHF.

The genes are TRBV18 and TRBJ1-2; the D gene is possibly TRBD1 (6 bases). The CDR3 covers 14 residues. Trimming stripped 3 bases from V and 6 bases from J, with 14 bases between. Germline V CDR1 and CDR2: KGHSH, LQKENI. The CDR3 protein is CASSPSGGRHGYTF. CDR3 nucleotides: TGTGCCAGCTCACCTAGCGGGGGGCGACATGGCTACACCTTC.

V and J are TRBV18 and TRBJ2-1; 8 nucleotides match TRBD2. V shed 4 bases, J shed 0 bases, and the junction held 8 bases outside the gene matches. CDR3 length equals 17 residues. The V gene's germline CDR1 is KGHSH and CDR2 LQKENI. The CDR3, as DNA: TGTGCCAGCTCACGAGCGGGGGTGGGGAGCTCCTACAATGAGCAGTTCTTC. Encoded protein: CASSRAGVGSSYNEQFF.

CDR3 sequence: CAISAGALADTQYF. CDR3 sequence (DNA): TGTGCCATCAGTGCAGGCGCGTTGGCCGATACGCAGTATTTT. This chain connects TRBV10-3 to TRBJ2-3; no firm D call. The V gene's germline CDR1 is ENHRY and CDR2 SYGVKD. V gave up 4 bases and J gave up 6 bases, with 14 bases separating them. The CDR3 totals 14 residues.

The chain employs TRBV29-1 and TRBJ1-5, with no clear D. The germline V gene encodes CDR1 SQVTM and CDR2 ANQGSEA. Deletions cut 5 bases from V and 7 bases from J, with 15 bases between. The CDR3 contains 13 residues. The DNA for the CDR3 is TGCAGCGTTAGCGACGGCCCGGGGCAGCCCCAGCATTTT. This sequence encodes CSVSDGPGQPQHF. Together with reference TRBV29-1 and TRBJ1-5, the CDR3 gives the full variable domain: SAVISQKPSRDICQRGTSLTIQCQVDSQVTMMFWYRQQPGQSLTLIATANQGSEATYESGFVIDKFPISRPNLTFSTLTVSNMSPEDSSIYLCSVSDGPGQPQHFGDGTRLSIL.

The J gene is TRBJ2-1, the V gene TRBV19; 13 nucleotides match TRBD2. The junction had 21 bases not matched to a gene; V was cut back by 7 bases and J by 9 bases. The CDR3 runs 19 residues. Germline-derived CDR1 and CDR2 are LNHDA and SQIVND (reference sequence). The CDR3 protein is CASKQPGLAGTRSGFEQFF. The CDR3, as DNA: TGTGCCAGTAAACAACCGGGACTAGCGGGGACTAGAAGTGGTTTTGAGCAGTTCTTC.

The gene calls are TRBV7-9 and TRBJ2-7, with 7 bases identical to TRBD1. V shed 1 base and J 6 bases; nucleotides not matched to a gene: 0. CDR3 size: 12 residues. Germline V lookup: CDR1 SEHNR, CDR2 FQNEAQ (reference sequence). In nucleotides, the CDR3 is TGTGCCAGCAGCTTAGGGACAGGCGAGCAGTACGTC. Translated: CASSLGTGEQYV.

The genes are TRBV3-1 (or the pseudogene TRBV3-2) and TRBJ2-1; 8 positions agree with TRBD2. The V segment lost 4 bases and the J segment 7 bases; nucleotides outside the gene matches: 12. The CDR3 totals 16 residues. Looked up from germline, CDR1 is LGHDT and CDR2 is YNNKEL (reference sequence). The DNA of the CDR3 is TGTGCCAGCAGCCTCCGACGTGGTAGCGGGAATAATGAGCAGTTCTTC. Its protein is CASSLRRGSGNNEQFF.

Many counts were recorded for this clone. The chain joins TRBV5-1 to TRBJ1-6, with TRBD1 identical over 7 bases. Unmatched junction bases numbered 4, after V lost 4 bases and J lost 6 bases. The CDR3 consists of 14 residues. Germline lookup yields CDR1 SGHRS and CDR2 YFSETQ. In nucleotides, the CDR3 is TGCGCCAGCAGCCAGACAGGGCCTAATTCACCCCTCCACTTT. This translates into CASSQTGPNSPLHF. Combining the CDR3 with reference TRBV5-1 and TRBJ1-6 gives the whole variable domain KAGVTQTPRYLIKTRGQQVTLSCSPISGHRSVSWYQQTPGQGLQFLFEYFSETQRNKGNFPGRFSGRQFSNSRSEMNVSTLELGDSALYLCASSQTGPNSPLHFGNGTRLTVT.

The chain couples TRBV10-3 to TRBJ1-1; D is possibly TRBD1 (6 bases). The germline gives CDR1 ENHRY, CDR2 SYGVKD. V gave up 1 base and J gave up 1 base, with 13 bases separating them. This CDR3 region has 16 residues. In nucleotides, the CDR3 is TGTGCCATCAGTGAGTGGGGGGGCGAGGCGAACACTGAAGCTTTCTTT. This codes for CAISEWGGEANTEAFF.

This chain joins TRBV4-2 and TRBJ2-3; 7 bases align to TRBD2. Trimming took 4 bases from V and 2 from J; bases not matched to a gene: 15. The CDR3 has 18 amino acids. Per the germline V gene, CDR1 is LGHNA and CDR2 is YNFKEQ. The CDR3 DNA reads as TGTGCCAGCAGCCCCTCACTCACCGGGACTACACTCACAGATACGCAGTATTTT. This codes for CASSPSLTGTTLTDTQYF.

The table lists this clone with a count of one. The J gene is TRBJ1-1, the V gene TRBV7-8; no clear D. Germline loops: CDR1 SGHVS, CDR2 FQNEAQ. The V gene lost 0 bases and the J gene lost 6 bases, with 11 bases spanning the gap. This CDR3 has 14 amino acids. CDR3 sequence reads: CASSLAPGKPEAFF. Written as DNA, the CDR3 is TGTGCCAGCAGCTTAGCTCCGGGGAAGCCTGAAGCTTTCTTT.